This entry lists 31 T cell receptor beta chains sequenced from one sample in a study of OX40 agonist ivuxolimab in advanced cancers. The library was built by means of the immunoSEQ multiplex PCR assay. TCRdb carries this immuneACCESS record with in-frame sequences only. Its versions omit some clonotypes, under half of them owing to an unresolved V gene in the studies checked, with the rest unexplained. The sample has tens of thousands of clones on record, about nine tenths of them singletons. 16% of the sample rests with the top ten. Sequencing used CD4+ or CD8+ T cells sorted from blood, obtained in a trial of the OX40 agonist ivuxolimab. These receptors were obtained from an adult with an advanced solid tumor such as melanoma, head and neck, liver or kidney cancer.

The chain links TRBV2 to TRBJ2-2; 9 nucleotides align to TRBD1. Germline V CDR1 and CDR2: SNHLY, FYNNEI. V trimming: 8 bases; J trimming: 3 bases; junction bases outside the gene matches: 4. The CDR3 runs to 14 residues. Written as DNA, the CDR3 is TGTGCCAGCGGGGGACAGGGTCACACCGGGGAGCTGTTTTTT. Translated, it gives CASGGQGHTGELFF.

V is TRBV19 and J is TRBJ2-5; no clear D gene. Trimming took off 5 bases at V and 5 bases at J, with 9 bases between the two ends. CDR3 length equals 12 residues. CDR1 is LNHDA and CDR2 is SQIVND in the germline V gene (reference sequence). The CDR3 reads CASSRVPETQYF. The CDR3 coding sequence is TGTGCCAGTAGTCGGGTCCCGGAGACCCAGTACTTC.

The CDR3 region has the DNA TGTGCCAGCAGTCGACGGGGTCCGAAATTAAACACCATATATTTT. Its translation is CASSRRGPKLNTIYF. This chain links TRBV6-6 with TRBJ1-3, with D uncertain. V was pared by 5 bases and J by 6 bases, with 17 bases between. The CDR3 consists of 15 residues. CDR1 is MNHNY and CDR2 is SVGAGI in the germline V gene (reference sequence).

J is TRBJ2-1 and V is TRBV7-2; 8 bases agree with TRBD2. Germline trimming cut 7 bases from V and 6 bases from J; bases unmatched to any gene: 14. Germline V gives CDR1 SGHTA, CDR2 FQGNSA. This CDR3 is built from 16 residues. CDR3 amino acids: CASTIRLASRVNEQFF. CDR3 nucleotides: TGTGCCAGCACTATCCGACTAGCGAGTCGGGTCAATGAGCAGTTCTTC. Together with reference TRBV7-2 and TRBJ2-1, the CDR3 gives the full variable domain: GAGVSQSPSNKVTEKGKDVELRCDPISGHTALYWYRQSLGQGLEFLIYFQGNSAPDKSGLPSDRFSAERTGGSVSTLTIQRTQQEDSAVYLCASTIRLASRVNEQFFGPGTRLTVL.

The J gene is TRBJ2-1, the V gene TRBV10-3, with 9 bases fitting TRBD2. CDR3 length: 15 residues. V was pared by 5 bases and J by 3 bases, with 5 bases of the junction left unmatched. From germline, CDR1 is ENHRY and CDR2 SYGVKD. CDR3 nucleotide sequence: TGTGCCATCAGTCCCGGGACTAGCAGCTACAATGAGCAGTTCTTC. Its protein product is CAISPGTSSYNEQFF.

The rearrangement links TRBV11-3 to TRBJ1-3, with no clear D. The V gene's germline CDR1 is SGHNT and CDR2 YENEEA. The CDR3 runs 15 residues. V lost 0 bases and J 4 bases, leaving 10 bases between the germline ends. CDR3 region: CASSLDGAQGNTIYF. The CDR3 DNA sequence: TGTGCCAGCAGCTTAGATGGTGCCCAGGGAAACACCATATATTTT.

This chain uses TRBV7-9 with TRBJ2-5, with 13 nucleotides matching TRBD2. The assigned J gene may be wrong: the sequence end matches TRBJ2-7 better. The CDR3 is 14 amino acids. Germline loops: CDR1 SEHNR, CDR2 FQNEAQ (reference sequence). In DNA, the CDR3 is TGTGCCAGCACAAGGACTAGCGGGAGTTACGAGCAGTACTTC. It is translated as CASTRTSGSYEQYF.

V usage is TRBV29-1 and J usage is TRBJ1-2, with D uncertain. Germline assignment: CDR1 SQVTM and CDR2 ANQGSEA. The V end was cut by 6 bases, the J end by 7 bases, with 18 bases between. This CDR3 is 13 amino acids long. DNA for the CDR3: TGCAGCGTCGACGGCCGGGGTGAGGCTGGCTACACCTTC. Its translation: CSVDGRGEAGYTF.

The chain links TRBV5-4 to TRBJ2-3; TRBD2 aligns across 10 bases. The V segment lost 4 bases and the J segment 3 bases; nucleotides outside the gene matches: 2. CDR3 length: 14 amino acids. The germline V gene has CDR1 SGHNT and CDR2 YYREEE (reference sequence). The DNA for the CDR3 is TGTGCCAGCAGCGCACTAGCGGGAACAGATACGCAGTATTTT. This sequence encodes CASSALAGTDTQYF.

The rearrangement links TRBV25-1 to TRBJ2-3; D might be TRBD2 (6 bases). The ends were cut back, 2 bases at V and 0 bases at J, with 6 bases in the middle. Germline V gene sequence: CDR1 MGHDK, CDR2 SYGVNS. The CDR3 length is 14 residues. CDR3 sequence: CASSEAGSTDTQYF. The CDR3 DNA follows: TGTGCCAGCAGTGAAGCGGGGAGCACAGATACGCAGTATTTT. Full variable domain (rest looked up from reference TRBV25-1 and TRBJ2-3): EADIYQTPRYLVIGTGKKITLECSQTMGHDKMYWYQQDPGMELHLIHYSYGVNSTEKGDLSSESTVSRIRTEHFPLTLESARPSHTSQYLCASSEAGSTDTQYFGPGTRLTVL.

This clone was observed a single time. This chain connects TRBV6-1 to TRBJ2-1; D ambiguous. The ends were cut back, 3 bases at V and 6 bases at J, with 15 bases in the middle. CDR3 size: 15 residues. Germline CDR1 MNHNS, CDR2 SASEGT. CDR3: CASSEGYLRSNEQFF. As DNA, the CDR3 is TGTGCCAGCAGTGAGGGGTACCTTCGGAGCAATGAGCAGTTCTTC.

V usage is TRBV7-6 and J usage is TRBJ2-2; TRBD2 aligns across 11 bases. CDR1 and CDR2 (germline): SGHVS, FNYEAQ. Unmatched junction bases numbered 7, after V lost 5 bases and J lost 5 bases. CDR3 length equals 16 residues. CDR3 sequence: CASSTISGRGTGELFF. In DNA, the CDR3 is TGTGCCAGCAGCACTATTAGCGGGAGGGGTACCGGGGAGCTGTTTTTT.

The gene calls are TRBV20-1 and TRBJ1-2; 7 positions match TRBD1. Germline values: CDR1 DFQATT, CDR2 SNEGSKA (reference sequence). The CDR3 has 11 residues. After removal of 6 bases from V and 7 bases from J, the junction contained 5 bases not matched to a gene. The CDR3: CSAPYRGGYTF. As DNA, the CDR3 is TGCAGTGCCCCTTACAGGGGTGGCTACACCTTC.

This chain links TRBV12-2 with TRBJ2-7. TRBV12-2 is a pseudogene. The CDR3 is 14 residues long. In DNA form, the CDR3 reads TGTGCAAGTCGCCCTCCGGGGTGGGGCAGCGAGCAGTACTTC. Protein product: CASRPPGWGSEQYF.

J is TRBJ1-2 and V is TRBV19, with a possible D match to TRBD1 (5 bases). V lost 5 bases to trimming and J lost 3 bases, with 13 bases between them. The CDR3 contains 14 residues. Germline V gene lookup returns CDR1 LNHDA and CDR2 SQIVND (reference sequence). CDR3 amino acids: CASSETEKDYGYTF. The CDR3 DNA reads as TGTGCCAGTAGTGAGACAGAGAAGGACTATGGCTACACCTTC.

This chain uses TRBV5-1 with TRBJ2-5, with D tentatively TRBD2 (6 bases). Germline values: CDR1 SGHRS, CDR2 YFSETQ. CDR3 size: 13 residues. V was pared by 4 bases and J by 7 bases, with 14 bases between. The CDR3 bases are TGCGCCAGCAGCCCGAGTTACGGGGGGACCCAGTACTTC. Translating gives CASSPSYGGTQYF.

V usage is TRBV5-1 and J usage is TRBJ1-3, with D unresolved. Germline lookup yields CDR1 SGHRS and CDR2 YFSETQ. V was pared by 0 bases and J by 1 base, with 8 bases between. The CDR3 covers 15 residues. The CDR3 nucleotides are TGCGCCAGCAGCTTGGAGGCGAGTTCTGGAAACACCATATATTTT. This sequence encodes CASSLEASSGNTIYF.

The V gene is TRBV7-3, the J gene TRBJ2-2, with D maybe TRBD1 (5 bases). Germline CDR1 reads SGHTA; CDR2 reads FQGTGA. Between the trimmed V and J ends, which lost 4 bases and 1 base, there was a span of 22 bases. The CDR3 is 19 residues long. The CDR3 region is CASSSFLLARQKNTGELFF. CDR3 DNA sequence: TGTGCCAGCAGCTCCTTCCTTCTCGCCCGACAGAAGAACACCGGGGAGCTGTTTTTT.

The chain is built from TRBV11-2 and TRBJ2-1; weak D call: TRBD1 (7 bases). This CDR3 contains 15 residues. Germline CDR1 reads SGHAT; CDR2 reads FQNNGV. Trimming cost V 4 bases and J 7 bases, with 17 bases left between them. Written as DNA, the CDR3 is TGTGCCAGCAGCTACAGGGGTAGCGGCGGAAATGAGCAGTTCTTC. Amino acids: CASSYRGSGGNEQFF.

V and J are TRBV6-4 and TRBJ2-1; 10 bases map to TRBD2. V trimming: 6 bases; J trimming: 2 bases; junction bases outside the gene matches: 4. Germline CDR1 reads MRHNA; CDR2 reads SNTAGT. This CDR3 has 15 residues. CDR3 nucleotide sequence: TGTGCCAGCAGCTCAGCGGGAGGGACCTACAATGAGCAGTTCTTC. It specifies CASSSAGGTYNEQFF.

This sequence joins TRBV7-9 and TRBJ2-5, with 14 bases identical to TRBD2. The CDR3 has 17 amino acids. Germline loops: CDR1 SEHNR, CDR2 FQNEAQ (reference sequence). The V gene end was trimmed by 5 bases and the J gene end by 5 bases; junction bases not matched to a gene: 10. DNA for the CDR3: TGTGCCAGCAGCGAGACTAGCGGGAGGGCCCCGAGGGAGACCCAGTACTTC. Its protein is CASSETSGRAPRETQYF.

The chain couples TRBV28 to TRBJ2-1; the match to TRBD2 covers 14 bases. The CDR3 has 17 residues. V lost 5 bases, J lost 0 bases, and 3 bases stayed unmatched. The germline gives CDR1 MDHEN, CDR2 SYDVKM. The CDR3 spells CASSLGTSGSSYNEQFF. The CDR3 nucleotides are TGTGCCAGCAGTCTGGGGACTAGCGGGAGCTCCTACAATGAGCAGTTCTTC.

The gene calls are TRBV15 and TRBJ2-1, with 10 nucleotides matching TRBD2. Germline V gives CDR1 LNHNV, CDR2 YYDKDF (reference sequence). Trimming at V came to 2 bases and at J to 6 bases, leaving 1 base not matched to a gene. CDR3 length: 14 amino acids. The CDR3 region is CATSRTSGTNEQFF. Written as DNA, the CDR3 is TGTGCCACCAGCAGAACTAGCGGGACCAATGAGCAGTTCTTC.

V usage is TRBV18 and J usage is TRBJ1-4; D is unclear. The CDR3 runs 14 residues. Trimming removed 0 bases from V and 8 bases from J, with 10 bases in between. The germline V gene encodes CDR1 KGHSH and CDR2 LQKENI. The CDR3 DNA reads TGTGCCAGCTCACCACCAGGGCTTCCAGAAAAACTGTTTTTT. Encoded protein: CASSPPGLPEKLFF.

In the case of this clone: The same CDR3 is also encoded by other DNA sequences in this sample. The chain links TRBV19 to TRBJ2-2; D perhaps matches TRBD2 (5 bases). The V end lost 5 bases, the J end lost 7 bases, and 17 bases lay between the germline ends. Germline values: CDR1 LNHDA, CDR2 SQIVND (reference sequence). The CDR3 loop spans 15 amino acids. The CDR3 sequence: CASSAQLLGIGELFF. The CDR3 DNA is TGTGCCAGTAGTGCCCAATTACTAGGAATCGGGGAGCTGTTTTTT.

The V and J genes are TRBV28 and TRBJ2-1; D perhaps matches TRBD2 (6 bases). The germline V gene encodes CDR1 MDHEN and CDR2 SYDVKM. Trimming took off 8 bases at V and 4 bases at J, with 12 bases between the two ends. The CDR3 is made up of 13 amino acids. CDR3 sequence: CASLGGRYNEQFF. As DNA, the CDR3 is TGTGCCAGCTTGGGTGGGAGGTACAATGAGCAGTTCTTC.

The chain has TRBV7-9 and TRBJ2-1; D might be TRBD1 (5 bases). V lost 1 base to trimming and J lost 2 bases, with 18 bases between them. The CDR3 runs to 18 residues. Germline-derived CDR1 and CDR2 are SEHNR and FQNEAQ (reference sequence). This CDR3 is CASSLGPPRTYTYNEQFF. DNA of the CDR3: TGTGCCAGCAGCTTAGGGCCCCCGAGGACATACACCTACAATGAGCAGTTCTTC.

The DNA for the CDR3 is TGTGCCAGTAGTATAAAGGACAGCTCCTACAATGAGCAGTTCTTC. Translation: CASSIKDSSYNEQFF. The chain carries TRBV19 and TRBJ2-1; D is possibly TRBD1 (6 bases). Deletions cut 2 bases from V and 0 bases from J, with 8 bases between. This CDR3 comprises 15 residues. Germline V gives CDR1 LNHDA, CDR2 SQIVND (reference sequence).

V gene TRBV28 combines with J gene TRBJ1-1; TRBD1 aligns across 8 bases. This CDR3 spans 15 amino acids. CDR1 and CDR2 from the germline V gene are MDHEN and SYDVKM. V trimming: 4 bases; J trimming: 8 bases; junction bases outside the gene matches: 12. In nucleotides, the CDR3 is TGTGCCAGCAGTTCTCCGGGACAGGTGAACTTCGAAGCTTTCTTT. Amino acid sequence: CASSSPGQVNFEAFF.

V usage is TRBV5-1 and J usage is TRBJ2-1; D gene ambiguous. The V gene lost 4 bases and the J gene lost 0 bases, with 11 bases spanning the gap. This CDR3 spans 15 amino acids. Germline V gene data show CDR1 as SGHRS and CDR2 as YFSETQ. In DNA, the CDR3 is TGCGCCAGCAGCAGGACCCTTCTCTCCTACAATGAGCAGTTCTTC. Its protein product is CASSRTLLSYNEQFF.

The V and J genes are TRBV5-4 and TRBJ2-7; 7 bases fit TRBD1. The CDR3 is 18 amino acids. Trimming cost V 4 bases and J 4 bases; bases outside gene matches: 20. CDR1 is SGHNT, CDR2 YYREEE, per germline (reference sequence). CDR3 coding DNA: TGTGCCAGCAGCCTTAACAGGGGCCCCCGGGCGGGTATTTACGAGCAGTACTTC. This encodes CASSLNRGPRAGIYEQYF.